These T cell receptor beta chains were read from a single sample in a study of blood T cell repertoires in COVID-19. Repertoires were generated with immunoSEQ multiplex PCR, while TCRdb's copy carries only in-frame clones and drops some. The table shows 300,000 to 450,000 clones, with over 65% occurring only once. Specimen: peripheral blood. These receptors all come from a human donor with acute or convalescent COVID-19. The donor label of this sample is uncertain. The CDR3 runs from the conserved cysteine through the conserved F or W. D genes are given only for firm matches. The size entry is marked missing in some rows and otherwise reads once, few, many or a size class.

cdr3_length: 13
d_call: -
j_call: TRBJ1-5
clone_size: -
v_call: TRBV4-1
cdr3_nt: TGCGCCAGTGGACGGGGTAGCAATCAGCCCCAGCATTTT
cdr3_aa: CASGRGSNQPQHF

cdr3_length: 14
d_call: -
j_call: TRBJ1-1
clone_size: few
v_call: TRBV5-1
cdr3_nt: TGCGCCAGTCATCGACAGGCAATGAACACTGAAGCTTTCTTT
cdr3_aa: CASHRQAMNTEAFF

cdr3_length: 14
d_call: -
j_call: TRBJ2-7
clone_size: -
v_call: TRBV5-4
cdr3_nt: TGTGCCAGCAGCTTGGGGCTAGACCTCTACGAGCAGTACTTC
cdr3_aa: CASSLGLDLYEQYF

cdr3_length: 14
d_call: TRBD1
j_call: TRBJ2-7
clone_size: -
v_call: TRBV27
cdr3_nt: TGTGCCAGCAGTCAAGGGACAGCGTCCTACGAGCAGTACTTC
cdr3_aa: CASSQGTASYEQYF

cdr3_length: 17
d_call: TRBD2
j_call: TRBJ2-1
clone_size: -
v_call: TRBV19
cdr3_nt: TGTGCCAGTAGTATAGTGGGAGCGGGAGGTTACTACAATGAGCAGTTCTTC
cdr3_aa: CASSIVGAGGYYNEQFF

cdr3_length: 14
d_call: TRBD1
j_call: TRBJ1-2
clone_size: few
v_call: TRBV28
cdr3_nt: TGTGCCAGCAGTTTGGACAGGGCCGGCTATGGCTACACCTTC
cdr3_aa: CASSLDRAGYGYTF

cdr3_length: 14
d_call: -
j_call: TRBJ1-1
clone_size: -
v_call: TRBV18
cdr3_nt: TGTGCCAGCTCGCCTGGCCTGGGGAGCACTGAAGCTTTCTTT
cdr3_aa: CASSPGLGSTEAFF

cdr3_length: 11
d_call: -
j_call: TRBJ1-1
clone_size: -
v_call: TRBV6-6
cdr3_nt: TGTGCCAGCAGTTTATCTACTGAAGCTTTCTTT
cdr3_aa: CASSLSTEAFF

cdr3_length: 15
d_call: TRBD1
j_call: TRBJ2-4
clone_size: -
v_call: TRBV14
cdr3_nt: TGTGCCAGCAGCCATGGACAGGGGGCGGGAAACATTCAGTACTTC
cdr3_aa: CASSHGQGAGNIQYF

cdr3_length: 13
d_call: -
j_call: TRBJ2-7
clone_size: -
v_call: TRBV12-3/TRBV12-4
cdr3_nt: TGTGCCAGCAGTTTCTATCTGGGGCGGGAGCAGTACTTC
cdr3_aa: CASSFYLGREQYF

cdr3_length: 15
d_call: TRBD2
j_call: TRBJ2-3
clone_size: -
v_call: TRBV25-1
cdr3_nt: TGTGCCAGCAGTGATCGAGCGGGAGTGACAGATACGCAGTATTTT
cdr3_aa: CASSDRAGVTDTQYF

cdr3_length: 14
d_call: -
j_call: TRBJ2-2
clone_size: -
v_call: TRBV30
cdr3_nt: TGTGCCTGGAGGCGGCAGGGTTCTTTAGGGGAGCTGTTTTTT
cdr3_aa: CAWRRQGSLGELFF

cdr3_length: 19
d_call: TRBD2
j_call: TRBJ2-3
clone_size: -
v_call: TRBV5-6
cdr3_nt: TGTGCCAGCAGCTGGGCCAAGGGACTAGCGGGCGCACGCACAGATACGCAGTATTTT
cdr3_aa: CASSWAKGLAGARTDTQYF

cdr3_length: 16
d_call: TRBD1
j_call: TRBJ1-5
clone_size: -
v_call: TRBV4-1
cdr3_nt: TGCGCCAGCAGCCAAGGGACTCAGGGGGCTGATCAGCCCCAGCATTTT
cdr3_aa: CASSQGTQGADQPQHF

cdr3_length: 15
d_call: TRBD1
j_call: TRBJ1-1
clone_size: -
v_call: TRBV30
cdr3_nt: TGTGCCTGGAGTGCGTTGGACAGGTTGAACACTGAAGCTTTCTTT
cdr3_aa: CAWSALDRLNTEAFF

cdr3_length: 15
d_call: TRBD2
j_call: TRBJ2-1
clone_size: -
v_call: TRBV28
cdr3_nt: TGTGCCAGCAGTTTTATGTCTAGCGGGGAACCAGACCGTTTCTTC
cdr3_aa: CASSFMSSGEPDRFF

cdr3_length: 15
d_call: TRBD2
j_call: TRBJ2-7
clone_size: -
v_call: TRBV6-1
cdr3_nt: TGTGCCAGCAGTGAAGCTTGGACTAGCGTCTACGAGCAGTACTTC
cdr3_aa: CASSEAWTSVYEQYF

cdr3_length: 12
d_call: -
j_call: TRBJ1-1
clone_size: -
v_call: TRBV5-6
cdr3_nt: TGTGCCAGCAGCTTCTCGAACACTGAAGCTTTCTTT
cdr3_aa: CASSFSNTEAFF

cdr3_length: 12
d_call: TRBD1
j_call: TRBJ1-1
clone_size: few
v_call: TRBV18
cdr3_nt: TGTGCCAGCTCCGGGACAGGGGGCTTAGCTTTCTTT
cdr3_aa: CASSGTGGLAFF

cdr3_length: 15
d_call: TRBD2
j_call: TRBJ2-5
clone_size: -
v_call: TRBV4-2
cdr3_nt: TGTGCCAGCAGCCAAGATATTAGCGGGGGAGAGACCCAGTACTTC
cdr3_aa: CASSQDISGGETQYF

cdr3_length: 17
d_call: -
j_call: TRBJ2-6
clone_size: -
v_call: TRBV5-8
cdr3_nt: TGTGCCAGCAGCTTGGGACAGCTGAGCTCTGGGGCCAACGTCCTGACTTTC
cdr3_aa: CASSLGQLSSGANVLTF

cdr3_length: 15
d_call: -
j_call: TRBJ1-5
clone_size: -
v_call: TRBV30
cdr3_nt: TGTGCCTGGAGTGGGGGGCCCCTCCGCAATCAGCCCCAGCATTTT
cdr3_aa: CAWSGGPLRNQPQHF

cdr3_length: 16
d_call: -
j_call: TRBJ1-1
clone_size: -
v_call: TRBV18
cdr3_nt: TGTGCCAGCTCGCGCGGACGAGCAGGGTTGAACACTGAAGCTTTCTTT
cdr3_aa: CASSRGRAGLNTEAFF

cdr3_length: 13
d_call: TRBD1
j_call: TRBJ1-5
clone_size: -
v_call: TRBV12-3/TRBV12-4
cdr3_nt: TGTGCCAGCAGTTTACAGGGGGGTCAGCCCCAGCATTTT
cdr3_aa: CASSLQGGQPQHF

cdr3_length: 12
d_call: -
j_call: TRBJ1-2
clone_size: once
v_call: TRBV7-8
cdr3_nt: TGTGCCAGCGACCGGGACACCGGAGGCTACACCTTC
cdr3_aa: CASDRDTGGYTF

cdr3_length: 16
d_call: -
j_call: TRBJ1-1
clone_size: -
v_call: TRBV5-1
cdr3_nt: TGCGCCAGCAGCTTAAATTTGCATCGGGGGAGCGCTGAAGCTTTCTTT
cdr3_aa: CASSLNLHRGSAEAFF